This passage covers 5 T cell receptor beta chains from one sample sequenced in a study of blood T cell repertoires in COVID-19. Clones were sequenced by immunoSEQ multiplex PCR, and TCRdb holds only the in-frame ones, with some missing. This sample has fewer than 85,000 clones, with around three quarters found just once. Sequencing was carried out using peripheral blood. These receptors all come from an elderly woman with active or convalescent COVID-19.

CDR3 amino acids: CASSLDRVTTDTQYF. The CDR3 DNA is TGTGCCAGCAGTTTGGACAGGGTAACAACAGATACGCAGTATTTT. The chain combines TRBV7-2 with TRBJ2-3; 8 positions agree with TRBD1. Germline loops: CDR1 SGHTA, CDR2 FQGNSA. CDR3 size: 15 residues. J gave up 3 bases and V 6 bases, and 8 bases lay outside the gene matches.

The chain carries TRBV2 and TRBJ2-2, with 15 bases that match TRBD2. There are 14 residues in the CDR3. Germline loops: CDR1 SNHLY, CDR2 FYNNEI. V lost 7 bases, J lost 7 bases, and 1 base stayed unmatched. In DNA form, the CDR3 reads TGTGCCAGCAAGGGACTAGCGGGGGGCGGGGAGCTGTTTTTT. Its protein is CASKGLAGGGELFF.

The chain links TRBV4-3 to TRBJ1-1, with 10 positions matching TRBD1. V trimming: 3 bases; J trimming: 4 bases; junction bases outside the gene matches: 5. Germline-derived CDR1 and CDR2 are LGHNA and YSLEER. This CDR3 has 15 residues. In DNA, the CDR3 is TGCGCCAGCAGCCAGTTCAGGACAGGGGGCACTGAAGCTTTCTTT. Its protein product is CASSQFRTGGTEAFF.

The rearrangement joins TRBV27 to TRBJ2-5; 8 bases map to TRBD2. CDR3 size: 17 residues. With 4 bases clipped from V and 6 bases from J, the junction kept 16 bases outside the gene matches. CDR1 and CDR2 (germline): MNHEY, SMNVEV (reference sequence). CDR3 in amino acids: CASSYGRGGLLSQTQYF. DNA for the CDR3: TGTGCCAGCAGTTATGGACGGGGGGGCCTCTTATCTCAGACCCAGTACTTC.

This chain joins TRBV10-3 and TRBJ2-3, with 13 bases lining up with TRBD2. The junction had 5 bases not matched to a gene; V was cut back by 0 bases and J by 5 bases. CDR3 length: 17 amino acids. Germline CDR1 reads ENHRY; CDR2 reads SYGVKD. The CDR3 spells CAISESITSGGEDTQYF. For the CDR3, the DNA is TGTGCCATCAGTGAGTCGATTACTAGCGGGGGGGAAGATACGCAGTATTTT.